Following are 27 T cell receptor beta chains from one sample sequenced in a study of blood T cell repertoires in COVID-19. The repertoire was sequenced with immunoSEQ multiplex PCR; TCRdb's copy has only in-frame clones and lacks some. Of approximately 62,000 clones detected, roughly four fifths appear once; the ten largest clones hold 15%. The sequenced sample was peripheral blood. Receptors were obtained from an elderly man with acute or convalescent COVID-19.

This CDR3 is CASSQDRGQIYSPLHF. The CDR3 DNA reads TGTGCCAGCAGCCAGGACAGGGGGCAAATCTATTCACCCCTCCACTTT. The chain joins TRBV14 to TRBJ1-6, with 11 positions matching TRBD1. V was clipped by 3 bases and J by 8 bases; unmatched bases: 6. The CDR3 has 16 amino acids. Germline CDR1 reads SGHDN; CDR2 reads FVKESK.

V gene TRBV6-5 combines with J gene TRBJ1-5; 11 nucleotides match TRBD1. Looked up from germline, CDR1 is MNHEY and CDR2 is SVGAGI. Trimming took 6 bases from V and 6 from J; bases not matched to a gene: 7. This CDR3 has 15 amino acids. The CDR3 DNA follows: TGTGCCAGCAGCACGGGGGGGACAGGGGGTCAGCCCCAGCATTTT. This sequence encodes CASSTGGTGGQPQHF.

V gene TRBV6-5 combines with J gene TRBJ1-1; 7 nucleotides line up with TRBD1. This CDR3 is built from 15 residues. V lost 8 bases and J lost 1; bases outside the gene matches: 10. Germline-derived CDR1 and CDR2 are MNHEY and SVGAGI. CDR3 bases: TGTGCCAGCTGTCCAAGACAGGGCTGGAACACTGAAGCTTTCTTT. It specifies CASCPRQGWNTEAFF.

The rearrangement links TRBV2 to TRBJ1-2; TRBD1 agrees at 8 bases. This CDR3 contains 12 residues. Losses at the gene ends were 5 bases for V and 8 bases for J; bases not matched to a gene: 4. The germline V gene encodes CDR1 SNHLY and CDR2 FYNNEI. The CDR3 nucleotides are TGTGCCAGCAGTCCGGACAGGGTAGGCTACACCTTC. Translating gives CASSPDRVGYTF.

V is TRBV5-1 and J is TRBJ2-7; D is uncertain. Trimming took 0 bases from V and 5 from J, leaving 12 bases between them. Germline assignment: CDR1 SGHRS and CDR2 YFSETQ. This CDR3 is 14 amino acids long. The CDR3 here is CASSLESMGDEQYF. The CDR3, as DNA: TGCGCCAGCAGCTTGGAAAGTATGGGCGACGAGCAGTACTTC.

The V call is TRBV5-1, the J call TRBJ2-3; a weak D match, TRBD1 (7 bases). CDR3 length equals 14 residues. The V gene lost 4 bases and the J gene lost 2 bases, with 11 bases spanning the gap. From germline, CDR1 is SGHRS and CDR2 YFSETQ. The CDR3 DNA reads as TGCGCCAGCAGCGCGGGACAGCCCACAGATACGCAGTATTTT. It codes for CASSAGQPTDTQYF.

In DNA, the CDR3 is TGTGCCAGCAGCCCACAATTCGACAGGGGCACTGAAGCTTTCTTT. Residues: CASSPQFDRGTEAFF. V is TRBV5-4 and J is TRBJ1-1, with TRBD1 matching over 8 bases. V lost 4 bases, J lost 4 bases, and 9 bases stayed unmatched. CDR3 length equals 15 residues. Germline V gene sequence: CDR1 SGHNT, CDR2 YYREEE (reference sequence).

V usage is TRBV3-1 (or the pseudogene TRBV3-2) and J usage is TRBJ1-3; D unresolved. V lost 4 bases, J lost 5 bases, and 15 bases lay in between. The CDR3 runs to 15 residues. Germline V gives CDR1 LGHDT, CDR2 YNNKEL (reference sequence). The CDR3 DNA is TGTGCCAGCAGCCTAGTGGTGGCGGGGAGAAACACCATATATTTT. It is translated as CASSLVVAGRNTIYF.

V is TRBV7-9 and J is TRBJ1-2, with D hard to call. The CDR3 runs 14 residues. Trimming removed 2 bases at V and 4 bases at J, with 11 bases between. Germline CDR1 and CDR2: SEHNR and FQNEAQ (reference sequence). CDR3 nucleotide sequence: TGTGCCAGCAGCTTACAAGCGACTTCCTATGGCTACACCTTC. Translated, it gives CASSLQATSYGYTF.

The chain is built from TRBV6-1 and TRBJ2-5, with 9 bases lining up with TRBD1. The germline gives CDR1 MNHNS, CDR2 SASEGT. The CDR3 runs to 17 residues. V lost 3 bases and J lost 5; bases outside the gene matches: 13. CDR3 in DNA: TGTGCCAGCAGTGAGGGTCTGACCACAGGGGGCGAGGAGACCCAGTACTTC. It specifies CASSEGLTTGGEETQYF.

The chain links TRBV18 to TRBJ2-7; a weak D match, TRBD2 (7 bases). Germline CDR1 KGHSH, CDR2 LQKENI. The CDR3 extends over 13 amino acids. V lost 3 bases to trimming and J lost 6 bases, with 12 bases between them. The CDR3 spells CASSPPGGPEQYF. CDR3 sequence (DNA): TGTGCCAGCTCACCCCCCGGGGGGCCCGAGCAGTACTTC.

The V gene is TRBV10-1, the J gene TRBJ1-5; D remains ambiguous. The length of the CDR3 is 13 residues. CDR1 is WNHNN and CDR2 is SYGVQD in the germline V gene (reference sequence). The V end was cut by 0 bases, the J end by 10 bases, with 10 bases between. The CDR3 coding sequence is TGCGCCAGCAGTGAGTCCCCCGACTACCCCCAGCATTTT. Protein product: CASSESPDYPQHF.

V gene TRBV27 combines with J gene TRBJ2-5, with D unresolved. This CDR3 has 15 residues. The V and J ends lost 0 bases and 5 bases respectively, with 13 bases between them. CDR1 MNHEY and CDR2 SMNVEV come from the germline V gene (reference sequence). This CDR3 is CASSLSGSTRETQYF. CDR3 bases: TGTGCCAGCAGTTTATCGGGCAGCACCAGGGAGACCCAGTACTTC.

This clone has only a few counts. The CDR3 sequence: CASRTRVGAEAFF. The CDR3 DNA reads as TGTGCCAGCAGGACGAGGGTGGGCGCTGAAGCTTTCTTT. The genes are TRBV27 and TRBJ1-1; D is unclear. This CDR3 region has 13 residues. V gave up 6 bases and J gave up 6 bases, with 14 bases separating them. Germline V gives CDR1 MNHEY, CDR2 SMNVEV (reference sequence).

The gene calls are TRBV27 and TRBJ1-1; TRBD1 agrees at 9 bases. V dropped 3 bases and J dropped 8; count of bases not matched to a gene: 7. The germline gives CDR1 MNHEY, CDR2 SMNVEV (reference sequence). The CDR3 sequence is 14 residues long. The CDR3 bases are TGTGCCAGCAGTTTGAGGGCTGGGACAGGGGAAGCTTTCTTT. It yields the protein CASSLRAGTGEAFF.

The J gene is TRBJ2-2, the V gene TRBV18; tentatively, D is TRBD1 (5 bases). The CDR3 extends over 17 amino acids. Trimming left V 4 bases short and J 0 bases short, with 15 bases between. The germline CDR1 and CDR2 sequences are KGHSH and LQKENI. CDR3: CASSLTDSGTNTGELFF. As DNA, the CDR3 is TGTGCCAGCTCACTAACAGATTCAGGGACGAACACCGGGGAGCTGTTTTTT.

Details on this clone: Mismatch with germline at one junction end may stem from a read error. The J gene is TRBJ2-3, the V gene TRBV4-2, with TRBD2 identical over 9 bases. Germline CDR1 reads LGHNA; CDR2 reads YNFKEQ. CDR3 size: 17 residues. CDR3 nucleotides: TGTGCCAGCAGCCAAGATGAGCGGGGGGCCCCCACAAATACGCAGTATTTT. Translated: CASSQDERGAPTNTQYF.

The V and J genes are TRBV5-1 and TRBJ1-1; 8 bases agree with TRBD1. The CDR3 is made up of 17 amino acids. Germline lookup yields CDR1 SGHRS and CDR2 YFSETQ. V shed 0 bases and J 6 bases; nucleotides not matched to a gene: 13. CDR3 sequence (DNA): TGCGCCAGCAGCTTGGAGGGACAGGTATTAGGGGGCGCTGAAGCTTTCTTT. This codes for CASSLEGQVLGGAEAFF.

The chain carries TRBV2 and TRBJ2-2; unclear D gene. The germline V gene encodes CDR1 SNHLY and CDR2 FYNNEI. Trimming removed 2 bases from V and 4 bases from J, with 5 bases in between. The CDR3 sequence is 13 residues long. CDR3 protein: CASSELATGELFF. CDR3 sequence (DNA): TGTGCCAGCAGTGAACTGGCCACCGGGGAGCTGTTTTTT.

This chain joins TRBV5-1 and TRBJ2-5; 8 nucleotides line up with TRBD2. The ends lost 4 bases at V and 2 bases at J; junction bases unmatched: 7. Germline-derived CDR1 and CDR2 are SGHRS and YFSETQ. The CDR3 spans 15 residues. The CDR3 is CASSTGGEPQETQYF. For the CDR3, the DNA is TGCGCCAGCAGCACCGGGGGGGAGCCACAAGAGACCCAGTACTTC.

The sample holds many counts of this clone. V and J are TRBV10-1 and TRBJ1-1; 7 nucleotides match TRBD1. The CDR3 loop spans 13 amino acids. CDR1 and CDR2 from the germline V gene are WNHNN and SYGVQD (reference sequence). V lost 7 bases to trimming and J lost 11 bases; unmatched junction nucleotides: 13. The CDR3 reads CASIRQGIAGAFF. CDR3 nucleotides: TGCGCCAGCATAAGACAGGGCATCGCAGGGGCTTTCTTT.

This clone was seen more than once but under ten times. V gene TRBV2 combines with J gene TRBJ2-2, with TRBD2 identical over 13 bases. Trimming took 4 bases from V and 6 from J; bases not matched to a gene: 8. The germline gives CDR1 SNHLY, CDR2 FYNNEI. The CDR3 is 17 residues long. For the CDR3, the DNA is TGTGCCAGCAGTGTAGTAGCACTAGCGGGGGGGCCCGGGGAGCTGTTTTTT. This gives the protein CASSVVALAGGPGELFF.

The chain uses TRBV6-8 and TRBJ1-4; 10 bases are a match to TRBD1. J gave up 8 bases and V 3 bases, and 9 bases lay outside the gene matches. Germline values: CDR1 MNHGY, CDR2 SAAAGT. This CDR3 comprises 16 residues. Here the CDR3 reads CASSYSQGQGNEKLFF. The CDR3 coding sequence is TGTGCCAGCAGTTATTCTCAGGGACAGGGGAACGAAAAACTGTTTTTT.

The V call is TRBV7-8, the J call TRBJ1-5; tentatively, D is TRBD1 (6 bases). V gave up 0 bases and J gave up 1 base, with 10 bases separating them. CDR1 and CDR2 from the germline V gene are SGHVS and FQNEAQ. The CDR3 is made up of 16 amino acids. CDR3 in DNA: TGTGCCAGCAGCTTAGCCGACAGGAGGAGCAATCAGCCCCAGCATTTT. This encodes CASSLADRRSNQPQHF.

The J gene is TRBJ2-7, the V gene TRBV6-6, with D perhaps matching TRBD1 (6 bases). V dropped 2 bases and J dropped 1 base, with 15 bases sitting between them. In germline, CDR1 is MNHNY, CDR2 SVGAGI (reference sequence). This CDR3 has 16 residues. The CDR3: CASSYVQGIGSYEQYF. The CDR3 DNA reads TGTGCCAGCAGTTACGTGCAGGGGATTGGGTCCTACGAGCAGTACTTC.

The chain recombines TRBV5-5 with TRBJ2-1, with 9 bases aligning to TRBD1. V shed 0 bases and J 3 bases; nucleotides not matched to a gene: 1. The CDR3 runs to 15 residues. The germline gives CDR1 SGHKS, CDR2 YYEKEE (reference sequence). CDR3 protein: CASSLEGQGYNEQFF. CDR3 sequence (DNA): TGTGCCAGCAGCTTGGAGGGACAGGGCTACAATGAGCAGTTCTTC. The full variable domain, rest sourced from reference TRBV5-5 and TRBJ2-1, is DAGVTQSPTHLIKTRGQQVTLRCSPISGHKSVSWYQQVLGQGPQFIFQYYEKEERGRGNFPDRFSARQFPNYSSELNVNALLLGDSALYLCASSLEGQGYNEQFFGPGTRLTVL.

V and J are TRBV2 and TRBJ2-1; weak D call: TRBD2 (6 bases). CDR1 is SNHLY and CDR2 is FYNNEI in the germline V gene. Trimming took 8 bases from V and 7 from J, leaving 18 bases between them. The CDR3 has 14 residues. The DNA of the CDR3 is TGTGCCAGCCGCGCGGGCCTGGCGGGGAATGAGCAGTTCTTC. Translation gives CASRAGLAGNEQFF.